A selection of T cell receptor beta chains follows, all from one sample in a study of cytomegalovirus exposure and HLA in healthy donors. Profiling relied on immunoSEQ multiplex PCR, and the TCRdb table lists in-frame clones only, not all of them. The data show roughly 100,000 clones, with 85% seen just once and 20% to 25% held by the top ten. The sequenced material came from PBMCs. Receptor source: a man between 18 and 29 years old in good health and CMV-seropositive. The CDR3 runs from the conserved cysteine through the conserved F or W.

j_gene	v_gene	CDR3aa
TRBJ2-3	TRBV25-1	CASSEFRQGEDTQYF
TRBJ1-3	TRBV27	CASSGGGNTIYF
TRBJ2-5	TRBV5-6	CASSLEGLQETQYF
TRBJ2-2	TRBV29-1	CSVTAYTGELFF
TRBJ2-5	TRBV15	CATSSGTGSQYF
TRBJ2-7	TRBV4-1	CASSQVPGVYEQYF
TRBJ1-1	TRBV11-3	CASSLGAPSVEAFF
TRBJ2-1	TRBV6-1	CASKIERNYNEQFF
TRBJ2-3	TRBV2	CASLRRGGSTMDTQYF
TRBJ2-1	TRBV9	CASSVVAGGQNEQFF
TRBJ2-1	TRBV12-5	CASGTKPSGVAGVGEQFF
TRBJ2-1	TRBV11-2	CASSLSGGREQFF
TRBJ2-1	TRBV27	CASSLSFPVEAGGLDEQFF
TRBJ1-1	TRBV27	CASSWDRVTEAFF
TRBJ1-1	TRBV18	CASSPPTGENTEAFF
TRBJ1-2	TRBV27	CASRETGDPNGGYTF
TRBJ1-2	TRBV28	CASSSTGGGDGYTF
TRBJ2-5	TRBV28	CASRTGSQETQYF
TRBJ1-4	TRBV29-1	CSVSNGTTNEKLFF
TRBJ1-1	TRBV27	CASSSLTSGLNTEAFF
TRBJ2-1	TRBV5-4	CASSFSLPSGSYNEQFF
TRBJ1-1	TRBV5-1	CASSSTKLDRGLGEAFF
TRBJ1-4	TRBV6-1	CASSESIQGYNEKLFF
TRBJ2-5	TRBV5-6	CASSYGRETQYF
TRBJ2-7	TRBV6-1	CASSLAGGFYEQYF
TRBJ2-5	TRBV7-8	CASSLGVAGFGETQYF
TRBJ2-2	TRBV5-1	CASSLDSPGELFF
TRBJ2-1	TRBV5-5	CASSLAGQGWQFF
TRBJ2-3	TRBV6-1	CASSGTRETDTQYF
TRBJ2-5	TRBV18	CASSGRMETQYF
TRBJ2-3	TRBV7-3	CASSSTSGNADTQYF
TRBJ2-2	TRBV2	CASRKDSNTGELFF
TRBJ2-5	TRBV6-4	CASSEGQGAETQYF
TRBJ2-1	TRBV5-1	CASRLAESSYNEQFF
TRBJ2-2	TRBV21-1	CARLQGANTGELFF
TRBJ2-3	TRBV2	CASSEVVAGVYTQYF
TRBJ1-5	TRBV2	CASRAGTGMVWPQHF
TRBJ2-3	TRBV10-1	CASSSSGTDTQYF
TRBJ2-3	TRBV28	CASSFEGADTQYF
TRBJ2-1	TRBV27	CASSLSGTGGEQFF
TRBJ2-1	TRBV7-6	CASSSQTSGAIYNEQFF
TRBJ2-3	TRBV7-3	CASSFSSGRTDTQYF
TRBJ2-7	TRBV29-1	CSVAAGDLYEQYF
TRBJ2-3	TRBV5-4	CASSLKDRNTDTQYF
TRBJ2-1	TRBV30	CAWAPPSGRAYNEQFF